This TCR beta chain was recovered during a study of cytomegalovirus exposure and HLA in healthy donors. Vbeta (60) and Jbeta (13) primers were used in the PCR. Sequencing was performed with immunoSEQ multiplex PCR; in TCRdb, only in-frame clones are kept and a portion is missing. This table has about 220,000 clones, 75% to 90% appearing once. CDR1 and CDR2 (germline): GTSNPN, SVGIG (reference sequence). CDR3 size: 14 residues. V was cut by 3 bases and J by 0 bases, with 9 bases left in between. The origin of this receptor is a boy younger than 10 in good health and CMV-seronegative. The V call is TRBV30, the J call TRBJ1-3; D is undetermined. Sequencing was done on a sample of PBMCs. The CDR3 sequence is CAWRPNSSGNTIYF. The CDR3 DNA follows: TGTGCCTGGAGGCCCAACTCCTCTGGAAACACCATATATTTT.